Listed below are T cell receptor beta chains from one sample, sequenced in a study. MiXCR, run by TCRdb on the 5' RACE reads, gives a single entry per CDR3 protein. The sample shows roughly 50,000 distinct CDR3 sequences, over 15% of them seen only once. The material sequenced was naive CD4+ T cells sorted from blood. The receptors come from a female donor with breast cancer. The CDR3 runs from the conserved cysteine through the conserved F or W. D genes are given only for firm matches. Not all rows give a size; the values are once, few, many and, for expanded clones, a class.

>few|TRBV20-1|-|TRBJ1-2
CSASDNYGYTF
TGCAGTGCTAGTGACAACTATGGCTACACCTTC
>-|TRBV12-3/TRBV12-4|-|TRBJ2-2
CASSLRSGTTNTGELFF
TGTGCCAGCAGTTTGCGGTCCGGGACAACGAACACCGGGGAGCTGTTTTTT
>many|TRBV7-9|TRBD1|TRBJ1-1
CASRKQGQRNTEAFF
TGTGCCAGCAGAAAACAGGGACAGAGAAACACTGAAGCTTTCTTT
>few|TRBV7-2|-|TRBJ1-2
CASSLEGGTGYTF
TGTGCCAGCAGCTTGGAGGGGGGCACGGGCTACACCTTC
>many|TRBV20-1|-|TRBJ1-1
CSAYDRNTEAFF
TGCAGTGCTTACGACAGGAACACTGAAGCTTTCTTT
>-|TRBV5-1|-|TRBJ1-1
CASNRDSSTEAFF
TGCGCCAGCAACAGGGATTCGAGCACTGAAGCTTTCTTT
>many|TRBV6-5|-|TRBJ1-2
CASGGAGYGYTF
TGTGCCAGCGGGGGGGCTGGGTATGGCTACACCTTC
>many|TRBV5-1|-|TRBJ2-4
CASSLGPENIQYF
TGCGCCAGCAGCTTGGGTCCAGAAAACATTCAGTACTTC
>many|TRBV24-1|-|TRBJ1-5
CATGLANQPQHF
TGTGCCACCGGTCTGGCGAATCAGCCCCAGCATTTT
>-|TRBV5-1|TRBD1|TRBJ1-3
CASSWDSSGNTIYF
TGCGCCAGCAGCTGGGACAGCTCTGGAAACACCATATATTTT
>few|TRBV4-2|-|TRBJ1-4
CASSQDSDSLNEKLFF
TGTGCCAGCAGCCAAGACAGCGACAGCCTCAATGAAAAACTGTTTTTT
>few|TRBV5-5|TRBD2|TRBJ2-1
CASRFPGLEDNEQFF
TGTGCCAGCAGATTTCCGGGACTAGAGGACAATGAGCAGTTCTTC
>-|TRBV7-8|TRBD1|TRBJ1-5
CASSRSGRGNQPQHF
TGTGCCAGCAGCCGATCGGGCAGGGGGAATCAGCCCCAGCATTTC
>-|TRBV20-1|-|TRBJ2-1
CSARLNSVDEQFF
TGCAGTGCTAGGCTGAATAGCGTCGATGAGCAGTTCTTC
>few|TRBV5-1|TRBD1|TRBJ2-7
CASSFNLGQGGYEQYF
TGCGCCAGCAGCTTCAACCTGGGACAGGGGGGCTACGAGCAGTACTTC
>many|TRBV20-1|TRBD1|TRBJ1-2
CSARDRTGGLYGYTF
TGCAGTGCTAGAGATCGGACAGGGGGTCTTTATGGCTACACCTTC
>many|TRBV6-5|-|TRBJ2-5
CASSYSTSETQYF
TGTGCCAGCAGTTACTCGACGTCGGAGACCCAGTACTTC
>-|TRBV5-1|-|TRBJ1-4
CASSLSGGTNEKLFF
TGCGCCAGCAGCTTGTCGGGCGGAACTAATGAAAAACTGTTTTTT
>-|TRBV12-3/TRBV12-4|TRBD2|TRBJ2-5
CASSSGLAGGPGETQYF
TGTGCCAGCAGTTCCGGACTAGCGGGGGGGCCGGGTGAGACCCAGTACTTC
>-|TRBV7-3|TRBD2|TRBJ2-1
CVSSPTSGKYNEQFF
TGTGTCAGCAGCCCGACTAGCGGAAAGTACAATGAGCAGTTCTTC
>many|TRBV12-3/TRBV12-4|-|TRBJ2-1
CASSVRPGYNEQFF
TGTGCCAGCAGTGTTAGGCCCGGCTACAATGAGCAGTTCTTC
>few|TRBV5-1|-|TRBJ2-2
CASSFSQGRELFF
TGCGCCAGCAGCTTTTCTCAGGGCCGGGAGCTGTTTTTT
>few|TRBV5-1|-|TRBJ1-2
CASGQFNYGYTF
TGCGCCAGTGGACAGTTCAACTATGGCTACACCTTC
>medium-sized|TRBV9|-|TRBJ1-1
CASSPTGKRGINTEAFF
TGTGCCAGCAGCCCTACAGGGAAGAGGGGGATAAACACTGAAGCTTTCTTT
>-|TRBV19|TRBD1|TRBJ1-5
CASRGDREHQPQHF
TGTGCCAGTAGAGGGGACAGGGAACATCAGCCCCAGCATTTT
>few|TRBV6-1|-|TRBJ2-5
CASSYFQETQETQYF
TGTGCCAGCAGCTACTTTCAGGAAACCCAAGAGACCCAGTACTTC
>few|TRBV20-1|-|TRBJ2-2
CSARDWGQGGAGELFF
TGCAGTGCTAGAGATTGGGGGCAGGGAGGTGCCGGGGAGCTGTTTTTT
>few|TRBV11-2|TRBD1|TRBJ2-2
CASNSAGTANTGELFF
TGTGCCAGCAACTCGGCCGGGACAGCGAACACCGGGGAGCTGTTTTTT
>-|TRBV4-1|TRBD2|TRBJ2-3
CASKARAGGTRGTDTQYF
TGCGCCAGCAAAGCGCGAGCGGGAGGAACCCGGGGCACAGATACGCAGTATTTT
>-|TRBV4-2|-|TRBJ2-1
CASSQDAAGAYDEQFF
TGTGCCAGCAGCCAAGATGCGGCAGGGGCGTACGATGAGCAGTTCTTC
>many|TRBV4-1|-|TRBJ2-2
CASSQPLGTGELFF
TGCGCCAGCAGCCAACCACTAGGCACCGGGGAGCTGTTTTTT
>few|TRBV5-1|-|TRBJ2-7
CASSLVDQGSEQYF
TGCGCCAGCAGCTTGGTGGACCAGGGATCGGAGCAGTACTTC
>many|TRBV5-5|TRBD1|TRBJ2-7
CASSSRQGISYEQYF
TGTGCCAGCAGCTCCAGACAGGGTATTTCCTACGAGCAGTACTTC
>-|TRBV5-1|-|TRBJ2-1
CASSSYLAWGSYNEQFF
TGCGCCAGCAGCTCCTACCTGGCATGGGGTTCCTACAATGAGCAGTTCTTC
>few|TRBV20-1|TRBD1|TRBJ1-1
CSAVRGLGTEAFF
TGCAGTGCGGTAAGGGGGCTTGGCACTGAAGCTTTCTTT
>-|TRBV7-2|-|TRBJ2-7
CASSLDRTYEQYF
TGTGCCAGCAGCTTAGATAGGACCTACGAGCAGTACTTC
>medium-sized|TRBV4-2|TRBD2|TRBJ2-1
CASSPRELAGYNEQFF
TGTGCCAGCAGCCCTCGTGAACTAGCGGGCTACAATGAGCAGTTCTTC
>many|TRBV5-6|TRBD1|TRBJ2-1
CASGRQGLSYNEQFF
TGTGCCAGCGGCCGACAGGGTCTCTCCTACAATGAGCAGTTCTTC
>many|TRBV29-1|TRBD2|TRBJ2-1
CSVEAGLAGKF
TGCAGCGTTGAAGCGGGGCTAGCGGGGAAATTC
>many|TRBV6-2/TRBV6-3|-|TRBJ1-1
CASSLVRNTEAFF
TGTGCCAGCAGCCTGGTCCGCAACACTGAAGCTTTCTTT
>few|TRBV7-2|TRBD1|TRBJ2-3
CASSLVAAGTGGMGTDTQYF
TGTGCCAGCAGCTTAGTGGCGGCCGGGACAGGGGGCATGGGGACAGATACGCAGTATTTT
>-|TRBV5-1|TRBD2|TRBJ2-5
CASSLEPSGTKTQYF
TGCGCCAGCAGCTTGGAGCCTAGCGGGACCAAGACCCAGTACTTC
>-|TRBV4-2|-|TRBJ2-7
CASSQVTAGVNEQYF
TGTGCCAGCAGCCAAGTCACGGCAGGGGTAAACGAGCAGTACTTC
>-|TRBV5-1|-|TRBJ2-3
CASSLEVAQYF
TGCGCCAGCAGCTTGGAGGTGGCGCAGTATTTT
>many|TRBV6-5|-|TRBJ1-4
CASSLGGYGEKLFF
TGTGCCAGCAGCCTCGGCGGGTACGGGGAAAAACTGTTTTTT
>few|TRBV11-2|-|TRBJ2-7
CASSPEGSYEQYF
TGTGCCAGCAGCCCAGAGGGCTCCTACGAGCAGTACTTC
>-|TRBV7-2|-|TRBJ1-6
CASSLASGSYNSPLHF
TGTGCCAGCAGCTTAGCGTCGGGCTCCTATAATTCACCCCTCCACTTT
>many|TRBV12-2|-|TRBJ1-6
CASRPKTGSDSPLHF
TGTGCAAGTCGCCCCAAGACAGGGAGCGATTCACCCCTCCACTTT